The 13 T cell receptor beta chains presented below share a single source sample, sequenced in a study of control samples from healthy donors and cancer patients. Repertoires were generated with immunoSEQ multiplex PCR, while TCRdb's copy carries only in-frame clones and drops some. The sample includes roughly 86,000 clones, roughly nine tenths of them seen just once. The sequencing input was blood. These receptors all stem from a woman younger than 30 in good health.

The chain couples TRBV28 to TRBJ2-7; 12 positions agree with TRBD1. Germline trimming cut 5 bases from V and 5 bases from J; bases unmatched to any gene: 4. CDR3 length equals 14 residues. Germline CDR1 reads MDHEN; CDR2 reads SYDVKM. CDR3 nucleotides: TGTGCCAGCAGTGCGGGGACAGGGGGCCACGAGCAGTACTTC. Amino acid sequence: CASSAGTGGHEQYF.

The chain couples TRBV24-1 to TRBJ2-1, with 9 bases lining up with TRBD2. In germline, CDR1 is KGHDR, CDR2 SFDVKD. V lost 7 bases and J lost 3; bases outside the gene matches: 9. The CDR3 contains 16 residues. The CDR3: CATSAGGPRLYNEQFF. In DNA, the CDR3 is TGTGCCACCAGCGCGGGAGGGCCCCGACTCTACAATGAGCAGTTCTTC.

The gene calls are TRBV5-1 and TRBJ2-7, with unresolved D. The CDR3 runs to 12 residues. Deletions cut 2 bases from V and 6 bases from J, with 9 bases between. Germline CDR1 reads SGHRS; CDR2 reads YFSETQ. CDR3 sequence (DNA): TGCGCCAGCAGCTTTCCAGGAACCGAGCAGTACTTC. Its protein is CASSFPGTEQYF. Full variable domain (rest looked up from reference TRBV5-1 and TRBJ2-7): KAGVTQTPRYLIKTRGQQVTLSCSPISGHRSVSWYQQTPGQGLQFLFEYFSETQRNKGNFPGRFSGRQFSNSRSEMNVSTLELGDSALYLCASSFPGTEQYFGPGTRLTVT.

In this sample, this clone turned up a few times. V gene TRBV19 combines with J gene TRBJ1-1, with D unresolved. Trimming pared 5 bases from V and 3 bases from J, leaving 13 bases between. In germline, CDR1 is LNHDA, CDR2 SQIVND (reference sequence). The CDR3 is made up of 14 amino acids. Written as DNA, the CDR3 is TGTGCCAGTAGTTATAACAGCGGATACACTGAAGCTTTCTTT. It is translated as CASSYNSGYTEAFF. The full variable domain, in which reference TRBV19 and TRBJ1-1 provide the parts outside the CDR3, is DGGITQSPKYLFRKEGQNVTLSCEQNLNHDAMYWYRQDPGQGLRLIYYSQIVNDFQKGDIAEGYSVSREKKESFPLTVTSAQKNPTAFYLCASSYNSGYTEAFFGQGTRLTVV.

The chain employs TRBV6-5 and TRBJ2-1; D is possibly TRBD1 (6 bases). Germline lookup yields CDR1 MNHEY and CDR2 SVGAGI. Trimming left V 7 bases short and J 5 bases short, with 21 bases between. The length of the CDR3 is 16 residues. CDR3 coding DNA: TGTGCCAGCACCTACTCACAGGGTGGAGTTCACAATGAGCAGTTCTTC. Translating gives CASTYSQGGVHNEQFF.

This chain joins TRBV5-1 and TRBJ1-5; D is uncertain. The CDR3 has 17 residues. V lost 4 bases to trimming and J lost 1 base, with 18 bases between them. CDR1 SGHRS and CDR2 YFSETQ come from the germline V gene. CDR3 in DNA: TGCGCCAGCAGCCGGAGTAAGGAGGAGAGGAGCAATCAGCCCCAGCATTTT. Translated, it gives CASSRSKEERSNQPQHF.

This chain links TRBV3-1 (or the pseudogene TRBV3-2) with TRBJ1-1; tentative D call: TRBD1 (5 bases). The CDR3 has 16 amino acids. V lost 0 bases to trimming and J lost 7 bases, with 18 bases between them. CDR1 is LGHDT, CDR2 YNNKEL, per germline (reference sequence). CDR3 sequence: CASSQDGTLYKGEAFF. The CDR3 DNA sequence: TGTGCCAGCAGCCAAGATGGGACCCTTTATAAAGGTGAAGCTTTCTTT.

The chain joins TRBV27 to TRBJ2-1; D is possibly TRBD1 (6 bases). Germline-derived CDR1 and CDR2 are MNHEY and SMNVEV (reference sequence). Trimming stripped 4 bases from V and 4 bases from J, with 14 bases between. The CDR3 covers 15 residues. The DNA of the CDR3 is TGTGCCAGCAGTTCTACCAGCGACAGGTACAATGAGCAGTTCTTC. Amino acids: CASSSTSDRYNEQFF.

V usage is TRBV21-1 and J usage is TRBJ1-2; the table calls TRBD1, which could not be checked here. TRBV21-1 is a pseudogene segment. CDR3 size: 17 residues. The CDR3 loop is CASRKFRGRGTLRGYTF. The CDR3 DNA reads TGTGCCAGCAGGAAGTTTAGGGGGCGTGGGACTCTTAGAGGCTACACCTTC.

J is TRBJ1-1 and V is TRBV7-9, with D perhaps matching TRBD1 (6 bases). Germline-derived CDR1 and CDR2 are SEHNR and FQNEAQ (reference sequence). This CDR3 region has 13 residues. Trimming removed 4 bases at V and 6 bases at J, with 12 bases between. The CDR3 spells CASSSEAGAEAFF. Written as DNA, the CDR3 is TGTGCCAGCAGCTCGGAGGCAGGGGCTGAAGCTTTCTTT.

This chain links TRBV2 with TRBJ1-1; D is uncertain. Trimming pared 3 bases from V and 6 bases from J, leaving 14 bases between. This CDR3 comprises 14 residues. Germline V CDR1 and CDR2: SNHLY, FYNNEI. CDR3 residues: CASSDGRVDPEAFF. The CDR3 DNA sequence: TGTGCCAGCAGTGATGGGAGGGTGGACCCTGAAGCTTTCTTT.

This chain uses TRBV19 with TRBJ1-2; TRBD1 might be the D (6 bases). The CDR3 consists of 14 residues. Germline V gene data show CDR1 as LNHDA and CDR2 as SQIVND (reference sequence). V gave up 5 bases and J gave up 6 bases, with 16 bases separating them. CDR3 region: CASSSQGYLHGYTF. The CDR3, as DNA: TGTGCCAGTAGTTCACAGGGTTATTTGCATGGCTACACCTTC.

The chain joins TRBV6-2 or TRBV6-3 to TRBJ1-5; D remains ambiguous. In germline, CDR1 is MNHEY, CDR2 SVGEGT. The CDR3 sequence is 15 residues long. Between the trimmed V and J ends, which lost 4 bases and 6 bases, there was a span of 16 bases. CDR3 loop: CASSSLARTGQPQHF. The CDR3 bases are TGTGCCAGCAGTTCTCTGGCCCGAACGGGTCAGCCCCAGCATTTT.